This passage covers 21 T cell receptor beta chains from one sample sequenced in a study of human T cells and chemical hapten exposure. The time point here: pre-sensitization, week 0. Treatment in this sample: therapeutic diphenylcyclopropenone sensitization with weekly scalp DPC. TCRdb re-derived calls from the RACE reads in MiXCR, one entry per CDR3 protein. Of 100,000 to 150,000 distinct CDR3 sequences in the sample, around an eighth were seen once. Sequenced material: whole blood, taken in connection with sensitization to the hapten diphenylcyclopropenone (DPC). These receptors all come from a woman aged 18-30 years with alopecia areata. Some clones in this sample may be carry-over from other donors' samples.

The CDR3 reads CASSPTGGGWGYTF. The CDR3 DNA follows: TGCGCCAGCAGCCCCACCGGTGGGGGCTGGGGCTACACCTTC. The rearrangement uses TRBV4-3 and TRBJ1-2; perhaps TRBD1 as D (6 bases). V lost 4 bases to trimming and J lost 8 bases, with 17 bases between them. CDR1 is LGHNA and CDR2 is YSLEER in the germline V gene. The CDR3 is made up of 14 amino acids.

V and J are TRBV7-7 and TRBJ1-5, with a weak D call TRBD1 (5 bases). Per germline, CDR1 SSHAT and CDR2 FNYEAQ (reference sequence). There are 16 residues in the CDR3. V was pared by 7 bases and J by 2 bases, with 18 bases between. CDR3 nucleotide sequence: TGTGCCAGCATTAAGGTTGGCAGGGTAGGCAATCAGCCCCAGCATTTT. This sequence encodes CASIKVGRVGNQPQHF.

In its sample, this clonotype was seen a few times. The chain carries TRBV10-1 and TRBJ1-1; TRBD1 matches at 9 bases. Germline assignment: CDR1 WNHNN and CDR2 SYGVQD (reference sequence). The CDR3 sequence is 15 residues long. Losses at the gene ends were 3 bases for V and 2 bases for J; bases not matched to a gene: 4. As DNA, the CDR3 is TGCGCCAGCAGTGATCTGGGACAGGGTAACACTGAAGCTTTCTTT. Translation gives CASSDLGQGNTEAFF.

This clonotype was counted ten times or more. The CDR3 bases are TGTGCCTGGAGTATAGGAAACGGCCAGCCCCAGCATTTT. As protein: CAWSIGNGQPQHF. The V gene is TRBV30, the J gene TRBJ1-5; D gene unclear. This CDR3 has 13 residues. Trimming removed 2 bases from V and 7 bases from J, with 12 bases in between. Germline assignment: CDR1 GTSNPN and CDR2 SVGIG (reference sequence).

This clonotype was recorded many times. The chain joins TRBV5-8 to TRBJ1-2; D is ambiguous. V was clipped by 7 bases and J by 5 bases, with 3 bases between them. There are 9 residues in the CDR3. CDR1 and CDR2 from the germline V gene are SGHTS and YDEGEE. Written as DNA, the CDR3 is TGTGCCAGCGGGTATGGCTACACCTTC. Its protein product is CASGYGYTF.

V gene TRBV7-9 combines with J gene TRBJ1-4; tentatively, D is TRBD1 (6 bases). Germline CDR1 SEHNR, CDR2 FQNEAQ (reference sequence). Trimming removed 2 bases from V and 8 bases from J, with 12 bases in between. The CDR3 runs 14 residues. The CDR3 DNA sequence: TGTGCCAGCAGCTTACAGGGGAGAAGCGAAAAACTGTTTTTT. The encoded protein is CASSLQGRSEKLFF.

This clonotype came up a few times. V gene TRBV4-3 combines with J gene TRBJ2-1; 8 positions match TRBD2. Germline V CDR1 and CDR2: LGHNA, YSLEER. V lost 0 bases, J lost 7 bases, and 5 bases stayed unmatched. The CDR3 length is 15 residues. The DNA of the CDR3 is TGCGCCAGCAGCCAAGAGGGCGGGGGGTGGAATGAGCAGTTCTTC. Protein sequence: CASSQEGGGWNEQFF.

The V gene is TRBV28, the J gene TRBJ1-1; TRBD1 agrees at 7 bases. The V segment lost 4 bases and the J segment 5 bases; nucleotides outside the gene matches: 7. The CDR3 has 14 residues. Germline CDR1 MDHEN, CDR2 SYDVKM. The CDR3 nucleotides read TGTGCCAGCAGTTACCGAGGGGGCCGGACTGAAGCTTTCTTT. It is translated as CASSYRGGRTEAFF.

The gene calls are TRBV7-9 and TRBJ2-1; D tentatively reads TRBD1 or TRBD2 (5 bases each). The CDR3 runs 16 residues. In germline, CDR1 is SEHNR, CDR2 FQNEAQ (reference sequence). Trimming stripped 1 base from V and 5 bases from J, with 15 bases between. The CDR3 coding sequence is TGTGCCAGCAGCTTAGGACGTCAGGGAGTAGACAATGAGCAGTTCTTC. Protein sequence: CASSLGRQGVDNEQFF.

Many counts were recorded for this clonotype. The chain uses TRBV12-3 or TRBV12-4 and TRBJ2-6; tentative D call: TRBD2 (5 bases). The CDR3 length is 16 residues. With 6 bases removed from V and 2 bases from J, the gap between germline ends came to 14 bases. In DNA form, the CDR3 reads TGTGCCAGCAGACCCCCAGGAGGAACTGGGGCCAACGTCCTGACTTTC. It encodes CASRPPGGTGANVLTF.

V gene TRBV12-5 combines with J gene TRBJ1-4; TRBD1 matches at 7 bases. The CDR3 has 14 residues. V dropped 5 bases and J dropped 6; count of bases not matched to a gene: 6. Per the germline V gene, CDR1 is LGHNT and CDR2 is FRNRAP. The CDR3 sequence: CASGLDRAYEKLFF. The CDR3, as DNA: TGTGCTAGTGGTCTCGACAGGGCCTATGAAAAACTGTTTTTT.

This clonotype was picked up many times. This chain joins TRBV11-2 and TRBJ1-6, with 7 bases that match TRBD1. The junction had 8 bases not matched to a gene; V was cut back by 2 bases and J by 13 bases. There are 14 residues in the CDR3. Germline values: CDR1 SGHAT, CDR2 FQNNGV. CDR3 loop: CASSLQGVLYPLHF. In DNA form, the CDR3 reads TGTGCCAGCAGCTTACAGGGGGTCCTTTATCCCCTCCACTTT.

The CDR3 loop is CASSPSGRGAANNEQFF. The CDR3 coding sequence is TGTGCCAGCAGCCCCTCTGGGCGGGGGGCCGCAAACAATGAGCAGTTCTTC. The rearrangement links TRBV9 to TRBJ2-1; 8 nucleotides align to TRBD2. Trimming removed 4 bases from V and 5 bases from J; junction bases left unmatched: 14. From germline, CDR1 is SGDLS and CDR2 YYNGEE. CDR3 length: 17 amino acids.

With regard to this clonotype: A much larger clone differs by one base, so this may be a read error. The V gene is TRBV7-2, the J gene TRBJ1-5; a weak D match, TRBD1 (5 bases). The CDR3 sequence is 15 residues long. Germline lookup yields CDR1 SGHTA and CDR2 FQGNSA. The CDR3 nucleotides are TGTGCCAGCAGCCCCGACGGGGCGCGCAATCGGCCCCAGCATTTT. Translated, it gives CASSPDGARNRPQHF.

Ten or more counts support this clonotype. The CDR3 nucleotides are TGCGCCAGCGATTCCCCAAAGAGACCTGGGTACAATGAGCAGTTCTTC. Residues: CASDSPKRPGYNEQFF. The chain is built from TRBV5-1 and TRBJ2-1; unclear D gene. The CDR3 runs to 16 residues. Between the trimmed V and J ends, which lost 7 bases and 4 bases, there was a span of 21 bases. CDR1 is SGHRS, CDR2 YFSETQ, per germline.

This clonotype has more than one count but fewer than ten. The chain employs TRBV11-2 and TRBJ2-2; 10 bases are a match to TRBD1. This CDR3 spans 17 amino acids. Germline V CDR1 and CDR2: SGHAT, FQNNGV. Trimming removed 5 bases from V and 7 bases from J; junction bases left unmatched: 13. CDR3 in DNA: TGTGCCAGCAGCCCCATAATTCGACAGGGGGCGAACGGGGAGCTGTTTTTT. Its translation is CASSPIIRQGANGELFF.

This clonotype was seen at least ten times. The chain recombines TRBV28 with TRBJ1-2; D ambiguous. The CDR3 covers 14 residues. V shed 2 bases and J shed 2 bases, with 9 bases lying between them. In germline, CDR1 is MDHEN, CDR2 SYDVKM. The CDR3 DNA follows: TGTGCCAGCAGTTTAGCACAAGTAAACTATGGCTACACCTTC. Translation gives CASSLAQVNYGYTF.

Ten or more counts support this clonotype. The chain is built from TRBV7-9 and TRBJ2-7, with 7 bases aligning to TRBD2. Germline lookup yields CDR1 SEHNR and CDR2 FQNEAQ (reference sequence). V trimming: 1 base; J trimming: 4 bases; junction bases outside the gene matches: 13. The CDR3 covers 17 residues. CDR3 coding DNA: TGTGCCAGCAGCTTAGAAGCGGCGGTAGCGGGCCCGTACGAGCAGTACTTC. Protein product: CASSLEAAVAGPYEQYF.

The chain joins TRBV21-1 to TRBJ2-3; TRBD1 reflects the table's D call only, with no check against the DNA. TRBV21-1 is a recognized pseudogene. This CDR3 has 15 residues. CDR3 residues: CASASRQGSTDTQYF. The CDR3 DNA sequence: TGTGCCAGCGCTTCACGACAGGGGTCCACAGATACGCAGTATTTT.

This clonotype has at least ten counts. The V gene is TRBV6-5, the J gene TRBJ1-6; 11 positions match TRBD1. Germline CDR1 and CDR2: MNHEY and SVGAGI. The trim removed 6 bases at V and 10 bases at J, leaving 5 bases unmatched. The CDR3 contains 14 residues. The DNA for the CDR3 is TGTGCCAGCAGGGACAGGGGGCAGGGATCACCCCTCCACTTT. As protein: CASRDRGQGSPLHF.

This clonotype was counted a few times. CDR3 nucleotides: TGTGCCAGCAGCTTAAGGGACAGGGGGCCCTACGAGCAGTACTTC. This translates into CASSLRDRGPYEQYF. This chain uses TRBV7-2 with TRBJ2-7, with 12 bases aligning to TRBD1. Germline CDR1 SGHTA, CDR2 FQGNSA. J was trimmed by 2 bases and V by 2 bases; bases with no gene match: 1. The length of the CDR3 is 15 residues.